Listed below are T cell receptor beta chains from one sample, sequenced in a study of blood T cell repertoires in COVID-19. Libraries were prepared by immunoSEQ multiplex PCR; TCRdb keeps only in-frame clonotypes and omits some of them. This repertoire shows around 230,000 clones, less than 85% found once; its top ten account for under 3%. Specimen: peripheral blood. These receptors originate from a woman in her 70s with active or convalescent COVID-19. Each CDR3 is given without its conserved first and last residue.

v_call: TRBV9
cdr3_aa: ASSVRQGPNTEAF

v_call: TRBV2
cdr3_aa: ASSATGRNTEAF

v_call: TRBV5-5
cdr3_aa: ASSRRDSYEQY

v_call: TRBV5-1
cdr3_aa: ASSLQGALTNEKLF

v_call: TRBV3-1/TRBV3-2
cdr3_aa: ASSQDSFGLEEKLF

v_call: TRBV7-8
cdr3_aa: ASSLGRNTEAF

v_call: TRBV5-1
cdr3_aa: ASSLAERGRETQY

v_call: TRBV6-5
cdr3_aa: ASSQRGNYGYT

v_call: TRBV11-2
cdr3_aa: ASRPRGTTSGELF

v_call: TRBV21-1
cdr3_aa: ASSKDSGGRRH

v_call: TRBV5-1
cdr3_aa: ASSSTLEGTEAF

v_call: TRBV24-1
cdr3_aa: ATSDSGQGLTNQPQH

v_call: TRBV3-1/TRBV3-2
cdr3_aa: ASSPYGLAGGLETQY

v_call: TRBV7-9
cdr3_aa: ASSQQGDQETQY

v_call: TRBV29-1
cdr3_aa: SVLQGSTASGQY

v_call: TRBV6-1
cdr3_aa: ASSELTSGDTQY

v_call: TRBV27
cdr3_aa: ASSAVGTDLPGELF

v_call: TRBV19
cdr3_aa: ASALRGTEAF

v_call: TRBV28
cdr3_aa: ASSTGGGYQPQH

v_call: TRBV7-9
cdr3_aa: ASSRGTDYEQY

v_call: TRBV4-2
cdr3_aa: ASSQDAGSWDEQF

v_call: TRBV4-2
cdr3_aa: ASSLGQGTHEQY

v_call: TRBV5-1
cdr3_aa: ASRTNYRSSYEQY

v_call: TRBV28
cdr3_aa: ASSFLRTEAF

v_call: TRBV19
cdr3_aa: ASTNGGIQETQY

v_call: TRBV2
cdr3_aa: ASRGEGVNSPLH

v_call: TRBV19
cdr3_aa: ATGQETYNSPLH

v_call: TRBV7-2
cdr3_aa: ASNSAGGPAGELF

v_call: TRBV5-1
cdr3_aa: ASSLISAEDEQF

v_call: TRBV5-1
cdr3_aa: ASTTGNTEAF

v_call: TRBV19
cdr3_aa: ASSRQTSGSGKEQF

v_call: TRBV2
cdr3_aa: ASSDVLHSSYEQY

v_call: TRBV7-9
cdr3_aa: ASSSQGRQPQH

v_call: TRBV7-3
cdr3_aa: ASSPAFGNTIY

v_call: TRBV4-1
cdr3_aa: ASSPPPGQFRGETQY

v_call: TRBV5-1
cdr3_aa: ASKRGSSYEQY

v_call: TRBV5-1
cdr3_aa: ASSGGQMNTEAF

v_call: TRBV11-3
cdr3_aa: ASSFGGGLNTQY

v_call: TRBV3-1/TRBV3-2
cdr3_aa: ASSQRGRGPGELF

v_call: TRBV6-1
cdr3_aa: ASRKTGMNTEAF

v_call: TRBV11-2
cdr3_aa: ASSSLGRRGYT

v_call: TRBV18
cdr3_aa: ASSPGGHQPQH

v_call: TRBV6-5
cdr3_aa: ASSYSGLENSPLH

v_call: TRBV10-2
cdr3_aa: ASKVTDNEKLF

v_call: TRBV4-3
cdr3_aa: ASSQDQGTNSPLH